This T cell receptor (beta chain) was recovered during a study of cytomegalovirus exposure and HLA in healthy donors. Study at large: Membership in the Caucasian-associated ancestry cluster was found for about 80% of around 380 genotyped donors. Whole-study results and caveats: Presence/absence analyses assumed roughly uniform sequencing depth across donors. The number of N-insertions in an Asian-associated ancestry cluster was reportedly below the 666-donor mean in a later analysis.

As regards this clone: Its specificity is unknown.

Vbeta (60) and Jbeta (13) primers were used in the PCR. Original analysis: An analysis that came later counted 70 million to 100 million unique TCR beta chains, roughly 11 million shared. Clones were sequenced by immunoSEQ multiplex PCR, and TCRdb holds only the in-frame ones, with some missing. V, J and clone size were drawn from that table, and D and trimming were deduced from the DNA. The table records about 160,000 clones, around 80% of them present only once. The germline gives CDR1 MNHEY, CDR2 SVGAGI. The CDR3 spans 15 residues. V was clipped by 0 bases and J by 7 bases, with 13 bases between them.

The chain has TRBV6-5 and TRBJ1-5, with unresolved D. The origin of this receptor is a man younger than 30 in good health and CMV-seronegative. The sequencing sample was made of PBMCs. The DNA of the CDR3 is TGTGCCAGCAGTTACTCGCGGCGTCCGCCGCAGCCCCAGCATTTT. Residues: CASSYSRRPPQPQHF.